These 18 T cell receptor beta chains were sequenced from one sample in a study of T-cell reconstitution after alpha-beta-depleted transplantation in children. Using unique molecular identifiers, the investigators prepared the TCRbeta library. TCRdb processed the PCR reads anew with MiXCR; each CDR3 protein has one entry. The table has some 310,000 distinct CDR3 sequences, roughly 25% seen once. The material was PBMCs, mostly from graft donor cells, obtained 180 days after TCRalphabeta/CD19-depleted stem cell transplant. These receptors all stem from a male patient aged 10 to 17 who had a stem cell transplant for acute lymphoblastic leukemia, so the T cells may come from the graft donor.

V usage is TRBV4-1 and J usage is TRBJ2-5; TRBD1 might be the D (7 bases). The CDR3 has 15 residues. Trimming removed 8 bases at V and 5 bases at J, with 21 bases between. The germline gives CDR1 MGHRA, CDR2 YSYEKL. As DNA, the CDR3 is TGCGCCAGCCGGACCACTCCACAGGGGAGGGAGACCCAGTACTTC. Translating gives CASRTTPQGRETQYF.

The CDR3: CASSLDGRRQETQYF. The CDR3 coding sequence is TGCGCCAGCAGCTTGGACGGGAGGCGCCAAGAGACCCAGTACTTC. The chain couples TRBV5-1 to TRBJ2-5; 7 bases are a match to TRBD2. The CDR3 covers 15 residues. V was pared by 0 bases and J by 1 base, with 3 bases of the junction left unmatched. Germline V gene sequence: CDR1 SGHRS, CDR2 YFSETQ. Supplemented by reference TRBV5-1 and TRBJ2-5, the full variable domain reads KAGVTQTPRYLIKTRGQQVTLSCSPISGHRSVSWYQQTPGQGLQFLFEYFSETQRNKGNFPGRFSGRQFSNSRSEMNVSTLELGDSALYLCASSLDGRRQETQYFGPGTRLLVL.

In this sample, this clonotype turned up a few times. The V and J genes are TRBV5-1 and TRBJ2-1, with a tentative D call TRBD2 (5 bases). Trimming took off 0 bases at V and 8 bases at J, with 15 bases between the two ends. Germline V gene data show CDR1 as SGHRS and CDR2 as YFSETQ. The CDR3 runs 15 residues. CDR3 sequence (DNA): TGCGCCAGCAGCTTGGAAGCTAGCTTAGTTTATGAGCAGTTCTTC. Its protein is CASSLEASLVYEQFF.

This clonotype occurred a few times. V gene TRBV29-1 combines with J gene TRBJ2-1, with TRBD2 identical over 8 bases. Germline-derived CDR1 and CDR2 are SQVTM and ANQGSEA. The V and J ends lost 4 bases and 10 bases, in that order; junction bases with no gene match: 18. The CDR3 loop spans 16 amino acids. The DNA of the CDR3 is TGCAGCGTTGTCGAGGCCAGCGGGAGACGAGACATAGAGCAGTTCTTC. Translated, it gives CSVVEASGRRDIEQFF.

This clonotype was observed a few times. This chain connects TRBV11-2 to TRBJ2-5; 10 bases line up with TRBD2. The CDR3 covers 19 residues. Looked up from germline, CDR1 is SGHAT and CDR2 is FQNNGV. The V gene end was trimmed by 6 bases and the J gene end by 5 bases; junction bases not matched to a gene: 21. The CDR3 is CASSPWRVAGGAWAETQYF. The CDR3 nucleotides read TGTGCCAGCAGTCCCTGGAGGGTAGCGGGAGGTGCCTGGGCGGAGACCCAGTACTTC. The entire variable domain, with the rest obtained from reference TRBV11-2 and TRBJ2-5, is as follows: EAGVAQSPRYKIIEKRQSVAFWCNPISGHATLYWYQQILGQGPKLLIQFQNNGVVDDSQLPKDRFSAERLKGVDSTLKIQPAKLEDSAVYLCASSPWRVAGGAWAETQYFGPGTRLLVL.

Only a few counts were recorded for this clonotype. The chain links TRBV12-3 or TRBV12-4 to TRBJ2-5; 11 bases agree with TRBD2. V lost 8 bases and J lost 7; bases outside the gene matches: 12. This CDR3 spans 15 amino acids. In DNA, the CDR3 is TGTGCCAGCCGGCTAGCGGGAGGTCCGAGGGGGACCCAGTACTTC. Its translation is CASRLAGGPRGTQYF.

V usage is TRBV3-1 and J usage is TRBJ2-3; unclear D gene. Germline lookup yields CDR1 LGHDT and CDR2 YNNKEL (reference sequence). The CDR3 totals 13 residues. V gave up 1 base and J gave up 7 bases, with 9 bases separating them. This CDR3 reads CASSQGVGNTQYF. The DNA for the CDR3 is TGTGCCAGCAGCCAAGGAGTGGGGAATACGCAGTATTTT.

This chain links TRBV4-1 with TRBJ2-3; 8 nucleotides agree with TRBD2. This CDR3 has 16 amino acids. Germline V gene lookup returns CDR1 MGHRA and CDR2 YSYEKL. Losses at the gene ends were 1 base for V and 4 bases for J; bases not matched to a gene: 7. As DNA, the CDR3 is TGCGCCAGCAGCCAAGGCGACGGGAGGGCGGCAGATACGCAGTATTTT. This translates into CASSQGDGRAADTQYF.

In its sample, this clonotype was seen a few times. The chain has TRBV29-1 and TRBJ2-7; the match to TRBD1 covers 9 bases. V trimming: 6 bases; J trimming: 5 bases; junction bases outside the gene matches: 5. Germline-derived CDR1 and CDR2 are SQVTM and ANQGSEA. The CDR3 is made up of 12 amino acids. CDR3 loop: CSVPTGGDEQYF. The CDR3 DNA follows: TGCAGCGTGCCGACAGGGGGGGACGAGCAGTACTTC.

The chain has TRBV18 and TRBJ2-1; 8 bases fit TRBD2. V lost 3 bases and J lost 7; bases outside the gene matches: 14. This CDR3 region has 17 residues. Per germline, CDR1 KGHSH and CDR2 LQKENI. CDR3 sequence (DNA): TGTGCCAGCTCACCCGTACTAGCGGCCTCGACGGCTAATGAGCAGTTCTTC. This sequence encodes CASSPVLAASTANEQFF. Combining the CDR3 with reference TRBV18 and TRBJ2-1 gives the whole variable domain NAGVMQNPRHLVRRRGQEARLRCSPMKGHSHVYWYRQLPEEGLKFMVYLQKENIIDESGMPKERFSAEFPKEGPSILRIQQVVRGDSAAYFCASSPVLAASTANEQFFGPGTRLTVL.

The chain couples TRBV3-1 to TRBJ1-2; D remains unclear. CDR1 LGHDT and CDR2 YNNKEL come from the germline V gene (reference sequence). This CDR3 contains 14 residues. With 4 bases removed from V and 5 bases from J, the gap between germline ends came to 14 bases. The CDR3 region is CASSPQRRAYGYTF. CDR3 DNA: TGTGCCAGCAGCCCACAGCGGCGCGCTTATGGCTACACCTTC.

The J gene is TRBJ2-3, the V gene TRBV29-1, with 7 bases matching TRBD1. The length of the CDR3 is 13 residues. Germline V CDR1 and CDR2: SQVTM, ANQGSEA. Germline trimming cut 7 bases from V and 2 bases from J; bases unmatched to any gene: 6. CDR3 bases: TGCAGCGCAGAGACAGGGATCACAGATACGCAGTATTTT. Amino acid sequence: CSAETGITDTQYF.

This clonotype occurred a few times. The rearrangement uses TRBV4-2 and TRBJ2-1; 8 bases fit TRBD1. Germline V CDR1 and CDR2: LGHNA, YNFKEQ. This CDR3 is built from 15 residues. V was clipped by 0 bases and J by 5 bases; unmatched bases: 3. CDR3 bases: TGTGCCAGCAGCCAAGAGAGGACAGGGCACAATGAGCAGTTCTTC. It translates to CASSQERTGHNEQFF.

V usage is TRBV3-1 and J usage is TRBJ2-7, with D possibly being TRBD1 (6 bases). The CDR3 has 14 residues. Trimming cost V 2 bases and J 5 bases, with 13 bases left between them. The germline gives CDR1 LGHDT, CDR2 YNNKEL (reference sequence). DNA of the CDR3: TGTGCCAGCAGCCAAATTCCCGGACAGCACGAGCAGTACTTC. It encodes CASSQIPGQHEQYF.

V and J are TRBV20-1 and TRBJ1-5; D gene ambiguous. This CDR3 is 16 amino acids long. Germline V gives CDR1 DFQATT, CDR2 SNEGSKA (reference sequence). Trimming stripped 2 bases from V and 2 bases from J, with 16 bases between. In nucleotides, the CDR3 is TGCAGTGCTAGAACCAAAAAGGGCGATGGCAATCAGCCCCAGCATTTT. Translation: CSARTKKGDGNQPQHF.

V usage is TRBV20-1 and J usage is TRBJ1-1, with 7 positions matching TRBD1. CDR3 size: 14 residues. V was clipped by 5 bases and J by 0 bases; unmatched bases: 6. Germline lookup yields CDR1 DFQATT and CDR2 SNEGSKA (reference sequence). The CDR3 sequence is CSAEAGQVNTEAFF. The CDR3 DNA follows: TGCAGTGCTGAGGCAGGACAGGTGAACACTGAAGCTTTCTTT.

Notes on this clonotype: At one end, the junction sequence differs from germline, possibly due to a read error. The V gene is TRBV7-9, the J gene TRBJ2-7, with a tentative D call TRBD1 (5 bases). CDR1 is SEHNR and CDR2 is FQNEAQ in the germline V gene (reference sequence). The CDR3 sequence is 14 residues long. The CDR3 nucleotides read TGTGCCAGCCTCCCCCTGACAGACTCCTACGTGCAGTACTTC. It specifies CASLPLTDSYVQYF.

This clonotype was recorded a few times. CDR3 bases: TGCGCCAGCAGCCAGGTACAGGGATTCTACGAGCAGTACTTC. Its translation: CASSQVQGFYEQYF. The gene calls are TRBV4-1 and TRBJ2-7, with a tentative D call TRBD1 (6 bases). V was trimmed by 3 bases and J by 3 bases, leaving 12 bases between them. CDR3 length: 14 residues. CDR1 and CDR2 (germline): MGHRA, YSYEKL.